This T cell receptor (beta chain) came from a study of T-cell memory formation after mild COVID-19. Overall study results and limits: CM and EM subsets held most contracting CD4+ clones; EMRA held CD8+ ones. The study found balanced CD4/CD8 in clones contracting day 15 to 85 and a CD4+ lean in later expanders. Some responding clones appeared in pre-infection memory, suggesting cross-reactive memory joined.

5'RACE primed from the constant segment yielded TCR alpha and TCR beta cDNA libraries bearing sample barcodes and UMIs. TCRdb reanalysed the 5' RACE reads using MiXCR and keeps one entry per CDR3 protein. The sample has some 350,000 distinct CDR3 sequences, approximately 16% seen once; the top ten hold approximately 20%. As to this clonotype: Its antigen is unidentified. A much larger clone sits a single nucleotide away, making a read error possible.

The sequence was collected from a man in his late teens or twenties who had mild COVID-19 (a few samples of this study predate the infection). Cell type and time point are not known. Sequenced material: PBMCs or a T cell subset sorted from them (not recorded which).

The DNA of the CDR3 is TGTGCCAGCAGCTTAGATAGAAAGCACGGCTACACCTTC. This encodes CASSLDRKHGYTF. This rearrangement joins TRBV7-3 to TRBJ1-2; D not certain. CDR3 length: 13 residues. Germline CDR1 and CDR2: SGHTA and FQGTGA. Trimming removed 2 bases from V and 8 bases from J, with 12 bases in between.